The 20 T cell receptor beta chains below come from one sample, sequenced in a study of CD8+CD57+ T cells in acquired aplastic anemia. TCR beta VDJ and CDR3 were profiled, and genomic DNA was the template. TCRdb re-analysed the reads in MiXCR, keeping a single row per CDR3 protein. The sample has approximately 81,000 distinct CDR3 sequences, 40% to 55% seen once. The sample comprised sorted CD4+, CD8+, or CD8+CD57+ T cells (not recorded which) from PBMCs. These receptors came from a human donor in good health, serving as a control.

The chain carries TRBV10-3 and TRBJ1-6; D unresolved. This CDR3 has 12 amino acids. The germline V gene has CDR1 ENHRY and CDR2 SYGVKD. Trimming took 4 bases from V and 8 from J, leaving 6 bases between them. This chain's CDR3 is CAISGMDSPLHF. CDR3 nucleotides: TGTGCCATCAGTGGAATGGATTCACCCCTCCACTTT.

This clonotype was counted a single time. The conserved phenylalanine or tryptophan is not found at the CDR3 terminus, so this likely reflects a read error. The DNA is omitted, as the CDR3 cannot be located on it reliably, and the CDR3 follows TCRdb's listing. The CDR3 sequence is CSARPRLQDTGELFS. The rearrangement joins TRBV20-1 to TRBJ2-2; no DNA check was done on the table's D call, TRBD1. The CDR3 is 15 amino acids long, termini counted. CDR1 DFQATT and CDR2 SNEGSKA come from the germline V gene (reference sequence).

The chain employs TRBV29-1 and TRBJ1-2; D unclear. Germline V lookup: CDR1 SQVTM, CDR2 ANQGSEA. The CDR3 covers 11 residues. Trimming removed 0 bases at V and 7 bases at J, with 6 bases between. DNA of the CDR3: TGCAGCGTTGAAGAGGGCGCTGGCTACACCTTC. Encoded protein: CSVEEGAGYTF.

Comment on this clonotype: This sequence may be a read error, since a much larger clone differs from it by one base. Because the CDR3 is missing its conserved closing phenylalanine or tryptophan, this is likely a read error. The chain links TRBV2 to TRBJ2-7, with D unclear. This CDR3 has 12 amino acids. The V end was cut by 1 base, the J end by 6 bases, with 7 bases between. Germline assignment: CDR1 SNHLY and CDR2 FYNNEI. The CDR3 sequence: CASSEESPEQYL. CDR3 nucleotides: TGTGCCAGCAGTGAAGAGAGTCCCGAGCAGTACCTC.

The sample holds one count of this clonotype. It may be a read error: a sequence one base away is much more abundant. The CDR3 end shows no conserved phenylalanine or tryptophan, and so a read error is likely. The chain uses TRBV9 and TRBJ1-3; possibly TRBD1 for D (5 bases). Germline V gives CDR1 SGDLS, CDR2 YYNGEE. The CDR3 loop spans 15 amino acids. V was pared by 3 bases and J by 4 bases, with 14 bases between. CDR3 in DNA: TGTGCCAGCAGCGCCTCCGGGGCCGGCGGAAACACCATATATCTT. The encoded protein is CASSASGAGGNTIYL.

This clonotype appeared once. The V and J genes are TRBV2 and TRBJ2-5; TRBD1 is a possible D gene (7 bases). CDR1 SNHLY and CDR2 FYNNEI come from the germline V gene. The CDR3 has 15 residues. V lost 6 bases and J lost 5, with 19 bases in between. CDR3 nucleotide sequence: TGTGCCAGCAGCGGGGGACAGAAATCCGGGGAGACCCAGTACTTC. Residues: CASSGGQKSGETQYF.

The rearrangement joins TRBV20-1 to TRBJ2-1, with 8 bases that match TRBD2. Losses at the gene ends were 4 bases for V and 7 bases for J; bases not matched to a gene: 9. Germline CDR1 and CDR2: DFQATT and SNEGSKA (reference sequence). The CDR3 length is 14 residues. The CDR3 is CSATNGAGGNEQFF. The DNA for the CDR3 is TGCAGTGCTACGAACGGGGCGGGGGGAAATGAGCAGTTCTTC.

This clonotype was counted many times. The chain has TRBV20-1 and TRBJ1-2, with 9 bases that match TRBD1. The length of the CDR3 is 12 residues. The trim removed 5 bases at V and 5 bases at J, leaving 3 bases unmatched. Germline-derived CDR1 and CDR2 are DFQATT and SNEGSKA (reference sequence). CDR3 protein: CSALGTGYGYTF. The CDR3 bases are TGCAGTGCTCTCGGGACAGGGTATGGCTACACCTTC.

This clonotype was seen only a few times. This CDR3 is CAISGTGLNTEAFF. CDR3 nucleotide sequence: TGTGCCATCAGTGGTACAGGCCTGAACACTGAAGCTTTCTTT. The chain couples TRBV10-3 to TRBJ1-1; D perhaps matches TRBD1 (5 bases). V gave up 4 bases and J gave up 0 bases, with 9 bases separating them. CDR3 size: 14 residues. Germline V lookup: CDR1 ENHRY, CDR2 SYGVKD.

With regard to this clonotype: A much larger clone sits a single nucleotide away, making a read error possible. This rearrangement joins TRBV11-2 to TRBJ1-1, with D tentatively TRBD1 (6 bases). Germline values: CDR1 SGHAT, CDR2 FQNNGV. CDR3 length equals 14 residues. This CDR3 is CTSSLSGHNTEAFF. The DNA of the CDR3 is TGTACCAGCAGCTTATCGGGACATAACACTGAAGCTTTCTTT.

The rearrangement joins TRBV10-3 to TRBJ1-6; D is perhaps TRBD1 (6 bases). The germline gives CDR1 ENHRY, CDR2 SYGVKD. This CDR3 has 14 amino acids. V was pared by 0 bases and J by 10 bases, with 10 bases between. CDR3: CAISESGGGSPLHF. The DNA of the CDR3 is TGTGCCATCAGTGAGTCTGGGGGCGGATCACCCCTCCACTTT.

The count of this clonotype is one. The gene calls are TRBV2 and TRBJ2-1; 8 nucleotides line up with TRBD2. The ends lost 6 bases at V and 0 bases at J; junction bases unmatched: 1. From germline, CDR1 is SNHLY and CDR2 FYNNEI. CDR3 length: 14 residues. CDR3 nucleotide sequence: TGTGCCAGCAGAGCGGGGGTCTCCTACAATGAGCAGTTCTTC. Its translation: CASRAGVSYNEQFF.

The CDR3 spells CAISQTGGNGETQYF. CDR3 nucleotides: TGTGCCATCAGCCAGACAGGAGGTAATGGAGAGACCCAGTACTTC. The chain carries TRBV10-3 and TRBJ2-5; D is perhaps TRBD1 (6 bases). Per germline, CDR1 ENHRY and CDR2 SYGVKD. Trimming took 6 bases from V and 4 from J, leaving 18 bases between them. CDR3 size: 15 residues.

Worth noting for this clonotype: This may be a read error, as it is one base from a much larger clone. This chain uses TRBV7-6 with TRBJ2-2; tentative D call: TRBD2 (6 bases). Trimming took 0 bases from V and 5 from J, leaving 10 bases between them. The CDR3 spans 15 residues. Per germline, CDR1 SGHVS and CDR2 FNYEAQ. This CDR3 is CASSLALGGTGELFF. The CDR3 nucleotides are TGTGCCAGCAGCTTAGCTCTAGGAGGGACCGGGGAGCTGTTTTTT.

J is TRBJ2-6 and V is TRBV7-3; 9 bases agree with TRBD1. The trim removed 3 bases at V and 1 base at J, leaving 4 bases unmatched. The CDR3 has 17 residues. Germline-derived CDR1 and CDR2 are SGHTA and FQGTGA. The CDR3 nucleotides are TGTGCCAGCAGCTTGGGACAGGGACTGTCTGGGGCCAACGTCCTGACTTTC. This gives the protein CASSLGQGLSGANVLTF.

Concerning this clonotype itself: With a much larger clone just one base away, this may be a read error. This chain uses TRBV7-9 with TRBJ1-5; D is perhaps TRBD1 (5 bases). This CDR3 has 14 residues. Germline CDR1 is SEHNR and CDR2 is FQNEAQ (reference sequence). DNA of the CDR3: TGTGCCGGCAGCCCACCAGGGAGAAATCAGCCCCAGCATTTT. Its translation is CAGSPPGRNQPQHF.

This clonotype was seen a few times. This rearrangement joins TRBV3-1 to TRBJ2-5; D remains unclear. The germline V and J ends were trimmed by 6 bases and 5 bases, with 13 bases remaining between them. Germline V gene data show CDR1 as LGHDT and CDR2 as YNNKEL (reference sequence). This CDR3 has 13 amino acids. This CDR3 reads CASRLSSRETQYF. The DNA for the CDR3 is TGTGCCAGCAGGCTGTCCTCGCGGGAGACCCAGTACTTC.

J is TRBJ2-2 and V is TRBV24-1; D may correspond to TRBD1 or TRBD2 (6 bases each). The CDR3 consists of 17 residues. CDR1 is KGHDR, CDR2 SFDVKD, per germline. The V gene lost 0 bases and the J gene lost 1 base, with 11 bases spanning the gap. The CDR3 here is CATSDLKGGRNTGELFF. Here the CDR3 DNA reads TGTGCCACCAGTGATTTGAAGGGGGGCAGGAACACCGGGGAGCTGTTTTTT.

The rearrangement joins TRBV2 to TRBJ1-5; D perhaps matches TRBD1 (5 bases). Germline V CDR1 and CDR2: SNHLY, FYNNEI. Trimming cost V 7 bases and J 4 bases, with 14 bases left between them. This CDR3 is built from 14 residues. The CDR3 here is CASNKDGGNQPQHF. As DNA, the CDR3 is TGTGCCAGCAATAAGGACGGGGGGAATCAGCCCCAGCATTTT.

On this clonotype itself: This clone may be a read error of a much larger clone one base away. This chain links TRBV13 with TRBJ2-5; D could derive from TRBD1 or TRBD2 (6 bases each). This CDR3 is 14 amino acids long. From germline, CDR1 is PRHDT and CDR2 FYEKMQ (reference sequence). The CDR3 DNA is TGTGCCAGCAGCTTAGAGGGGGGCCAAGAGACCCGGTACTTC. Amino acid sequence: CASSLEGGQETRYF.